This T cell receptor (beta chain) comes out of a study of blood T cell repertoires in COVID-19. Overall study: Acute and convalescent COVID-19 samples came from the United States, Italy and Spain. PBMCs, B-cell-depleted T cells, or T cells provided the cDNA or gDNA that made up the material.

CDR3 size: 15 residues. Germline CDR1 is SGHVS and CDR2 is FQNEAQ. Deletions cut 1 base from V and 4 bases from J, with 13 bases between. Across about two dozen US areas, participants ranged in age from roughly 18 to 95 years. Per the authors' pipeline: The authors estimated nucleated cell counts from reference gene primer amplification. Sequencing was performed with immunoSEQ multiplex PCR; in TCRdb, only in-frame clones are kept and a portion is missing. V, J and clone size reflect that table, while D and trimming were determined from the DNA. The sample has 200,000 to 250,000 clones, 84% seen once.

The receptor was isolated from a woman aged 40 to 55 who had recovered from COVID-19. Sequencing was carried out using PBMCs or T cells enriched from blood (not recorded which). The V and J genes are TRBV7-8 and TRBJ1-2, with a weak D call TRBD1 (5 bases). CDR3 region: CASSLEQGLVYGYTF. In DNA form, the CDR3 reads TGTGCCAGCAGCTTAGAGCAGGGATTGGTCTATGGCTACACCTTC.